These 15 T cell receptor beta chains originate from one sample sequenced in a study of T cells in localized non-small cell lung cancer. Only in-frame clones appear in the TCRdb table, and some are missing; sequencing was by immunoSEQ multiplex PCR. The sample contains around 30,000 clones, around 80% of which appear only once. The sample in question was peripheral blood, obtained before any cancer treatment. All receptors derive from a male donor aged 60 or older with stage II squamous cell lung carcinoma.

V is TRBV5-6 and J is TRBJ1-5; TRBD1 matches 8 bases. The CDR3 runs 15 residues. Trimming at V came to 4 bases and at J to 2 bases, leaving 5 bases not matched to a gene. The germline gives CDR1 SGHDT, CDR2 YYEEEE. The CDR3 region is CASSPGTGRNQPQHF. CDR3 bases: TGTGCCAGCAGCCCAGGGACAGGCCGCAATCAGCCCCAGCATTTT.

The chain employs TRBV19 and TRBJ2-2; no clear D gene. The CDR3 length is 12 residues. V was clipped by 6 bases and J by 3 bases, with 5 bases between them. Germline-derived CDR1 and CDR2 are LNHDA and SQIVND (reference sequence). CDR3 loop: CASSPYTGELFF. The CDR3 DNA sequence: TGTGCCAGTAGCCCCTACACCGGGGAGCTGTTTTTT.

This clone was seen a few times. The chain uses TRBV6-5 and TRBJ2-7; D not resolved. Trimming removed 7 bases at V and 2 bases at J, with 12 bases between. The CDR3 length is 13 residues. Germline V gives CDR1 MNHEY, CDR2 SVGAGI. This CDR3 reads CASKRAEPYEQYF. The CDR3 coding sequence is TGTGCCAGCAAAAGAGCCGAGCCCTACGAGCAGTACTTC.

This clone has a handful of counts. This chain links TRBV6-1 with TRBJ1-1, with 7 positions matching TRBD1. The CDR3 runs 15 residues. Germline V lookup: CDR1 MNHNS, CDR2 SASEGT. V lost 6 bases and J lost 0; bases outside the gene matches: 7. The CDR3, as DNA: TGTGCCAGCAGCTCCGGGACAGAAATGAACACTGAAGCTTTCTTT. This translates into CASSSGTEMNTEAFF.

This clone occurred a few times. The rearrangement joins TRBV2 to TRBJ2-7; D is uncertain. V dropped 6 bases and J dropped 0 bases, with 18 bases sitting between them. This CDR3 comprises 16 residues. The germline V gene encodes CDR1 SNHLY and CDR2 FYNNEI. The CDR3 reads CASSVPHSDSSYEQYF. The CDR3 DNA reads TGTGCCAGCAGCGTACCCCACAGCGATAGCTCCTACGAGCAGTACTTC.

The chain recombines TRBV27 with TRBJ2-7; no clear D gene. Germline-derived CDR1 and CDR2 are MNHEY and SMNVEV (reference sequence). V was cut by 5 bases and J by 5 bases, with 10 bases left in between. This CDR3 spans 12 amino acids. This CDR3 reads CASSPRGHEQYF. CDR3 bases: TGTGCCAGCAGTCCTCGAGGCCACGAGCAGTACTTC.

This clone was observed a single time. V usage is TRBV4-2 and J usage is TRBJ2-7, with D possibly matching TRBD1 (6 bases). CDR3 length equals 14 residues. The germline gives CDR1 LGHNA, CDR2 YNFKEQ. V was shortened by 4 bases and J by 4 bases, with 14 bases between the two germline ends. This CDR3 is CASSPGQGIYEQYF. CDR3 nucleotides: TGTGCCAGCAGCCCGGGGCAGGGGATTTACGAGCAGTACTTC.

The chain joins TRBV5-1 to TRBJ2-5; D ambiguous. The CDR3 runs 14 residues. Germline loops: CDR1 SGHRS, CDR2 YFSETQ. Trimming shortened V by 2 bases and J by 1 base, and 9 bases separated the two germline ends. CDR3 region: CASSLNSVQETQYF. In DNA, the CDR3 is TGCGCCAGCAGCTTAAACAGCGTCCAAGAGACCCAGTACTTC.

The sample holds a few counts of this clone. The CDR3 DNA is TGTGCCAGCAGTTCCCGGATGCGCAACACCATATATTTT. This gives the protein CASSSRMRNTIYF. The chain carries TRBV6-5 and TRBJ1-3, with no clear D. The V end was cut by 4 bases, the J end by 7 bases, with 11 bases between. The CDR3 extends over 13 amino acids. Germline V lookup: CDR1 MNHEY, CDR2 SVGAGI.

The V call is TRBV5-8, the J call TRBJ1-5; TRBD1 might be the D (5 bases). The germline V gene encodes CDR1 SGHTS and CDR2 YDEGEE. This CDR3 region has 15 residues. Trimming pared 0 bases from V and 5 bases from J, leaving 12 bases between. CDR3 coding DNA: TGTGCCAGCAGCTTGGTAGGGGCCGGCGATCAGCCCCAGCATTTT. It is translated as CASSLVGAGDQPQHF. Using reference TRBV5-8 and TRBJ1-5 for the parts outside the CDR3, the full variable domain is EAGVTQSPTHLIKTRGQQATLRCSPISGHTSVYWYQQALGLGLQFLLWYDEGEERNRGNFPPRFSGRQFPNYSSELNVNALELEDSALYLCASSLVGAGDQPQHFGDGTRLSIL.

The V gene is TRBV18, the J gene TRBJ2-2, with 8 positions matching TRBD1. Germline assignment: CDR1 KGHSH and CDR2 LQKENI. Trimming at V came to 3 bases and at J to 6 bases, leaving 3 bases not matched to a gene. The CDR3 contains 14 residues. The CDR3 DNA sequence: TGTGCCAGCTCACCGGACAGGGTGGCCGGGGAGCTGTTTTTT. Translating it yields CASSPDRVAGELFF. The variable domain in full, completed from reference TRBV18 and TRBJ2-2, reads NAGVMQNPRHLVRRRGQEARLRCSPMKGHSHVYWYRQLPEEGLKFMVYLQKENIIDESGMPKERFSAEFPKEGPSILRIQQVVRGDSAAYFCASSPDRVAGELFFGEGSRLTVL.

The CDR3 region is CASSFGGRAAEQFF. As DNA, the CDR3 is TGTGCCAGCAGCTTCGGTGGGAGGGCCGCTGAGCAGTTCTTC. This chain uses TRBV7-9 with TRBJ2-1; 7 bases are a match to TRBD2. V was clipped by 3 bases and J by 9 bases; unmatched bases: 8. CDR1 is SEHNR, CDR2 FQNEAQ, per germline (reference sequence). CDR3 length equals 14 residues.

V and J are TRBV6-1 and TRBJ2-3, with D perhaps TRBD1 or TRBD2 (5 bases each). Trimming took 8 bases from V and 4 from J, leaving 13 bases between them. Germline V gene data show CDR1 as MNHNS and CDR2 as SASEGT. CDR3 size: 13 residues. The CDR3 here is CASVGTPSDTQYF. CDR3 coding DNA: TGTGCCAGCGTAGGGACCCCTTCAGATACGCAGTATTTT.

The V and J genes are TRBV7-9 and TRBJ2-3; D is unresolved. From germline, CDR1 is SEHNR and CDR2 FQNEAQ (reference sequence). This CDR3 is built from 15 residues. Trimming took off 8 bases at V and 0 bases at J, with 15 bases between the two ends. DNA for the CDR3: TGTGCCAGCGTGAATCCTAGAACTAGCACAGATACGCAGTATTTT. It codes for CASVNPRTSTDTQYF.

The genes are TRBV10-2 and TRBJ2-1; no clear D gene. V was clipped by 4 bases and J by 5 bases, with 6 bases between them. The CDR3 length is 12 residues. The germline V gene encodes CDR1 WSHSY and CDR2 SAAADI. CDR3 protein: CASSAWDNEQFF. CDR3 DNA: TGCGCCAGCAGTGCCTGGGACAATGAGCAGTTCTTC.